Presented here are 3 T cell receptor beta chains from one specimen sequenced in a study of kidney transplant recipient with SARS-CoV-2 infection. TCRdb redid the calling of the reads with MiXCR, one entry per CDR3 protein. The sample holds approximately 240,000 distinct CDR3 sequences, 25% to 35% seen once. The sequencing used a blood sample, collected at baseline and on roughly day 110 from a kidney transplant recipient. These receptor sequences come from a young adult male patient who had COVID-19 and was a kidney transplant recipient. Some of these T cells may belong to the graft donor.

This clonotype was seen repeatedly, ten times or more. CDR3 protein: CASSRLPGGLIRYEQYV. CDR3 in DNA: TGTGCCAGCAGTCGGCTGCCAGGGGGTCTAATTCGATACGAGCAGTACGTC. V usage is TRBV28 and J usage is TRBJ2-7; 7 nucleotides match TRBD1. The ends lost 5 bases at V and 4 bases at J; junction bases unmatched: 17. This CDR3 spans 17 amino acids. CDR1 is MDHEN and CDR2 is SYDVKM in the germline V gene.

On this clonotype itself: A much larger clone lies one base from this, so it may be a read error. J is TRBJ1-2 and V is TRBV5-3; D remains ambiguous. TRBV5-3 is an ORF for which the function is uncertain. The CDR3 extends over 16 amino acids. CDR3 DNA: TGTGCCAGAGACGACCCAGTGGTGAGAAAGACCTATGGCTGCACCTTC. It is translated as CARDDPVVRKTYGCTF.

This clonotype was seen ten or more times. The gene calls are TRBV19 and TRBJ1-2, with 9 bases fitting TRBD1. This CDR3 is 13 amino acids long. Germline V lookup: CDR1 LNHDA, CDR2 SQIVND (reference sequence). The junction had 5 bases not matched to a gene; V was cut back by 7 bases and J by 5 bases. The CDR3 sequence: CASKWTGVYGYTF. CDR3 sequence (DNA): TGTGCCAGTAAGTGGACAGGGGTGTATGGCTACACCTTC.